This T cell receptor beta chain stems from a study of blood T cell repertoires in COVID-19. Study-wide background: Samples taken during acute and convalescent COVID-19 were collected in the United States, Italy and Spain.

J was trimmed by 3 bases and V by 0 bases; bases with no gene match: 9. CDR3 length: 16 residues. Per the germline V gene, CDR1 is SGHRS and CDR2 is YFSETQ. Per the original data handling: It was from reference gene primer amplification that nucleated cell counts were estimated. Assay used: immunoSEQ multiplex PCR; TCRdb lists only in-frame clones, some missing. V, J and clone size reflect that table, while D and trimming were determined from the DNA. This sample yields fewer than 250,000 clones, of which around 90% are seen a single time; roughly 1.2% belongs to the top ten. The chain joins TRBV5-1 to TRBJ2-7, with TRBD1 identical over 7 bases. Sequencing was done on a sample of peripheral blood. This receptor was obtained from a man aged 25 to 40 with acute or convalescent COVID-19. In DNA form, the CDR3 reads TGCGCCAGCAGCTTGGTAGGGGGACAGAAGAGCTACGAGCAGTACTTC. It yields the protein CASSLVGGQKSYEQYF.